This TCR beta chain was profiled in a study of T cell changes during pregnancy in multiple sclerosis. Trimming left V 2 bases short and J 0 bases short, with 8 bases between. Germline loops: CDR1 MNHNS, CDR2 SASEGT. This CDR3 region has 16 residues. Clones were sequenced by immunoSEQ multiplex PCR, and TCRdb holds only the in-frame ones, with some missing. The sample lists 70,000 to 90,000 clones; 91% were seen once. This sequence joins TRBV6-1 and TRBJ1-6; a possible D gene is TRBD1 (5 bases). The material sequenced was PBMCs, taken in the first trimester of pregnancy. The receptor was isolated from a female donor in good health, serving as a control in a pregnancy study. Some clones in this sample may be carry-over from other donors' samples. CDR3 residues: CASSETGHSYNSPLHF. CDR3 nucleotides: TGTGCCAGCAGTGAAACAGGTCACTCCTATAATTCACCCCTCCACTTT.